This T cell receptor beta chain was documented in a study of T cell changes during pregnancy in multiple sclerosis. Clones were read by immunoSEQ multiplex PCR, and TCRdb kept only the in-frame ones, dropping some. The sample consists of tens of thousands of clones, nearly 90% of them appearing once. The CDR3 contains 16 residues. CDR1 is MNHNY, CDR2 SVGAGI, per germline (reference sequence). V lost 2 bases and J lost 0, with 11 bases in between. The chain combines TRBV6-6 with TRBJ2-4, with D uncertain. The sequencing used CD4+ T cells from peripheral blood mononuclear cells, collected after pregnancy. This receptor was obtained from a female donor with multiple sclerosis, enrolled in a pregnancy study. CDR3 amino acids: CASSYERPLAKNIQYF. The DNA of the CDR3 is TGTGCCAGCAGTTACGAGAGGCCCCTAGCCAAAAACATTCAGTACTTC.